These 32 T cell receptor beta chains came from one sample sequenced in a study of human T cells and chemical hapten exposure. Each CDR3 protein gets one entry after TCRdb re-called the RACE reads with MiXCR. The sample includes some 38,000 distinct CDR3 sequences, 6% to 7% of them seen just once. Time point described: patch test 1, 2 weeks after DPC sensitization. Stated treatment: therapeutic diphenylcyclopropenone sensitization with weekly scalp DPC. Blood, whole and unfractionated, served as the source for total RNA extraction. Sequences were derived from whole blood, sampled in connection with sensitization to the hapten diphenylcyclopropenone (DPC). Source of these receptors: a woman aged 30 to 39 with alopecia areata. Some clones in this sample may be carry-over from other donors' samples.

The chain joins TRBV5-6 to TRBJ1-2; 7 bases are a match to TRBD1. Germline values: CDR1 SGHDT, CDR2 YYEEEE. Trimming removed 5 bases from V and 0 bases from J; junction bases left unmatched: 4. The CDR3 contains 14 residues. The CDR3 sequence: CASSTGVSNYGYTF. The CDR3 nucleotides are TGTGCCAGCAGTACAGGGGTTTCTAACTATGGCTACACCTTC.

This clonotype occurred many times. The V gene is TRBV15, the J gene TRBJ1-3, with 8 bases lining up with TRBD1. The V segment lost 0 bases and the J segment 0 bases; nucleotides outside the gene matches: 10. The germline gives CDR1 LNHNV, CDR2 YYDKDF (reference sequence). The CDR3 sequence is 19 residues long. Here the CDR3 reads CATSRDLGQGLPSGNTIYF. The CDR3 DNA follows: TGTGCCACCAGCAGAGATCTCGGACAGGGACTTCCCTCTGGAAACACCATATATTTT.

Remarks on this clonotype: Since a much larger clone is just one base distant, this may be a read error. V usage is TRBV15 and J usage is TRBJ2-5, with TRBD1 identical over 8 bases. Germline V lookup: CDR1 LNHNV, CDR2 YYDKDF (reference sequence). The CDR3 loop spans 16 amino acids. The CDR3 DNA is TGTGTCACCAGCAGCCCGGGGAGGACAGGGCTCGAGACCCAGTACTTC. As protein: CVTSSPGRTGLETQYF.

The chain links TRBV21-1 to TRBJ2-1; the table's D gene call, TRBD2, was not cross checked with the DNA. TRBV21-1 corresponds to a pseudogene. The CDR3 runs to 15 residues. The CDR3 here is CASSTPGLAANEQFF. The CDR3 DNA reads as TGTGCCAGCAGCACCCCGGGACTAGCGGCCAATGAGCAGTTCTTC.

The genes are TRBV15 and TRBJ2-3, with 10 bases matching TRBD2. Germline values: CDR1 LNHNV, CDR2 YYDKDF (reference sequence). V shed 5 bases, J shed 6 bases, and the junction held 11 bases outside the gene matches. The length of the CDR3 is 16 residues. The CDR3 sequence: CATSGRTSGPLDTQYF. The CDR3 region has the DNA TGTGCCACCAGCGGTAGGACTAGCGGCCCTTTGGATACGCAGTATTTT.

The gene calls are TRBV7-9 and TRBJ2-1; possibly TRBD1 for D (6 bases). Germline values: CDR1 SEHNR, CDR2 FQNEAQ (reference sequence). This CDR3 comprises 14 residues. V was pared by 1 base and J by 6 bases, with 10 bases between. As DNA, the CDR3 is TGTGCCAGCAGCTTAGGGACAGCTCCCAATGAGCAGTTCTTC. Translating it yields CASSLGTAPNEQFF. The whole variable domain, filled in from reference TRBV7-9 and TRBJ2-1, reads DTGVSQNPRHKITKRGQNVTFRCDPISEHNRLYWYRQTLGQGPEFLTYFQNEAQLEKSRLLSDRFSAERPKGSFSTLEIQRTEQGDSAMYLCASSLGTAPNEQFFGPGTRLTVL.

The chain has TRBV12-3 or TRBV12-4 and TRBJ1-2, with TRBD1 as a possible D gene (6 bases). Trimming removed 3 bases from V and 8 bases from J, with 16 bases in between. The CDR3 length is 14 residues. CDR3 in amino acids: CASSFGGGRAGYTF. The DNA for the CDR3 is TGTGCCAGCAGTTTTGGGGGGGGCAGAGCGGGCTACACCTTC.

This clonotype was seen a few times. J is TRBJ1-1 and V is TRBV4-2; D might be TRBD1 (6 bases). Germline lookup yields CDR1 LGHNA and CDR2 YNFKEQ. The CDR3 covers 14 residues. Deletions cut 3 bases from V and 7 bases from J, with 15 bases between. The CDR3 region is CASSQARQDFEAFF. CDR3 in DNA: TGTGCCAGCAGCCAGGCTCGACAGGATTTTGAAGCTTTCTTT.

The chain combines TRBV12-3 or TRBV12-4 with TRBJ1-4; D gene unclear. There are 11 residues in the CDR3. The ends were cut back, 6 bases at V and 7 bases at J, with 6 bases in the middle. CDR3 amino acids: CASSKGEKLFF. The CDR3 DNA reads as TGTGCCAGCAGCAAGGGTGAAAAACTGTTTTTT.

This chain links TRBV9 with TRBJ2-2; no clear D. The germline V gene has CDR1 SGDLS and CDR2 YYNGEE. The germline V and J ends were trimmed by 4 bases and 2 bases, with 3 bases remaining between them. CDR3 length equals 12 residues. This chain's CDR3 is CASSINTGELFF. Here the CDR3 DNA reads TGTGCCAGCAGCATCAACACCGGGGAGCTGTTTTTT.

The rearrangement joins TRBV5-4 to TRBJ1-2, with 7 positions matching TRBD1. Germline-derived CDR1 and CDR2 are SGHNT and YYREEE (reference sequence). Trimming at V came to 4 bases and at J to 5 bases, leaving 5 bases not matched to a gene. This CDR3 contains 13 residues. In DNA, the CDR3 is TGTGCCAGCAGCCCAAGGGACAGTTATGGCTACACCTTC. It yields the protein CASSPRDSYGYTF. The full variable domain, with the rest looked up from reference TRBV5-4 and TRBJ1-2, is ETGVTQSPTHLIKTRGQQVTLRCSSQSGHNTVSWYQQALGQGPQFIFQYYREEENGRGNFPPRFSGLQFPNYSSELNVNALELDDSALYLCASSPRDSYGYTFGSGTRLTVV.

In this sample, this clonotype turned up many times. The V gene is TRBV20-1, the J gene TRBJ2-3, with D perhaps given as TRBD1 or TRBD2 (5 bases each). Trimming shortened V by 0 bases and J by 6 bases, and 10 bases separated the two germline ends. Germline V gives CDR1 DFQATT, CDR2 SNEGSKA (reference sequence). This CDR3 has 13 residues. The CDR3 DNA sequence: TGCAGTGCTAGAGATGGGGGTAAGGATACGCAGTATTTT. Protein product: CSARDGGKDTQYF.

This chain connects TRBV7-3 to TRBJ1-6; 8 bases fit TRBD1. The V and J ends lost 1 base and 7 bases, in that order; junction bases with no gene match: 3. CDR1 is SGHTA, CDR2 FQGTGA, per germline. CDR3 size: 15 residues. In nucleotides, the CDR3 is TGTGCCAGCAGCTTAAACTCAGGGGGCAATTCACCCCTCCACTTT. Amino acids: CASSLNSGGNSPLHF.

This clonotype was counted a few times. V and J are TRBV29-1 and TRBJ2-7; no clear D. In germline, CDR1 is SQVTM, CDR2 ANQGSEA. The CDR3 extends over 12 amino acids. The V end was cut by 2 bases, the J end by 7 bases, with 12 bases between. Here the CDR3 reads CSVETLHGEQYF. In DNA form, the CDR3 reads TGCAGCGTTGAAACTTTACATGGGGAGCAGTACTTC.

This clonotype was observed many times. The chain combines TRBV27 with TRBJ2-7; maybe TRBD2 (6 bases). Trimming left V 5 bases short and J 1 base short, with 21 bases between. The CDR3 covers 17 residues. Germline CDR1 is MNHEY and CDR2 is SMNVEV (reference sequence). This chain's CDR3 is CASSLIWPREASYEQYF. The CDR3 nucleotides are TGTGCCAGCAGTCTAATATGGCCCAGGGAGGCGTCCTACGAGCAGTACTTC.

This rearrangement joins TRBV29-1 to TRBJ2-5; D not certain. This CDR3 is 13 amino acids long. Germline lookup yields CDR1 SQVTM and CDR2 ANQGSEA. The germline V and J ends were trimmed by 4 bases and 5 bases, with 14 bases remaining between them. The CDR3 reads CSVGFMTGETQYF. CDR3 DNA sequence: TGCAGCGTTGGATTCATGACTGGGGAGACCCAGTACTTC.

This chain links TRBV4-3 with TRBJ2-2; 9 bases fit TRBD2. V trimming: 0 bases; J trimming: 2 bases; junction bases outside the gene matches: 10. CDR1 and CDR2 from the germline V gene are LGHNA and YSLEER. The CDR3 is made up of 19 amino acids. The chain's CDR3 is CASSQDRIAGAPNTGELFF. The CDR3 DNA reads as TGCGCCAGCAGCCAAGATCGAATAGCGGGGGCGCCTAACACCGGGGAGCTGTTTTTT.

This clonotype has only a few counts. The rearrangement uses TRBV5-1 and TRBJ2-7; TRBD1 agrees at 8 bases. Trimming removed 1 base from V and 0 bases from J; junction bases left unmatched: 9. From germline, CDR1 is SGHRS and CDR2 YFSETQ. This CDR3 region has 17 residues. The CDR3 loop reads CASSLTGTGISSYEQYF. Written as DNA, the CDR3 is TGCGCCAGCAGCTTGACCGGGACAGGCATAAGCTCCTACGAGCAGTACTTC. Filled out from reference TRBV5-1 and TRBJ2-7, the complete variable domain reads KAGVTQTPRYLIKTRGQQVTLSCSPISGHRSVSWYQQTPGQGLQFLFEYFSETQRNKGNFPGRFSGRQFSNSRSEMNVSTLELGDSALYLCASSLTGTGISSYEQYFGPGTRLTVT.

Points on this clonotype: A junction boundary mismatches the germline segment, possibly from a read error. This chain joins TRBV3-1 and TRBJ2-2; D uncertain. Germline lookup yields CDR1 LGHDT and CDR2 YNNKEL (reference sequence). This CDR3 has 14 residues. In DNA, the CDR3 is TGTGCCAGCACCCAAAGAGCGCCGCCGGGGGAGCTGTTTTTT. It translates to CASTQRAPPGELFF.

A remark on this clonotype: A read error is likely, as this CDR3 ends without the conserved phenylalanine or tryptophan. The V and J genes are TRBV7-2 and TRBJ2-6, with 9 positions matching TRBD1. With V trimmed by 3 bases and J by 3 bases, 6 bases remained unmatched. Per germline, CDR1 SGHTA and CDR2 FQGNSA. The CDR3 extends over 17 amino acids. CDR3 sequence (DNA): TGTGCCAGCAGCTTGATGGGACAGGGTCGTGGGGCCAACGTCCTGACTCTC. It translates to CASSLMGQGRGANVLTL.

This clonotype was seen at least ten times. In DNA form, the CDR3 reads TGTGCCAGCAGGAACCGACTAGCGGGGGAAGAGACCCAGTACTTC. It is translated as CASRNRLAGEETQYF. J is TRBJ2-5 and V is TRBV2, with 12 bases identical to TRBD2. With V trimmed by 6 bases and J by 3 bases, 5 bases remained unmatched. Looked up from germline, CDR1 is SNHLY and CDR2 is FYNNEI. This CDR3 region has 15 residues.

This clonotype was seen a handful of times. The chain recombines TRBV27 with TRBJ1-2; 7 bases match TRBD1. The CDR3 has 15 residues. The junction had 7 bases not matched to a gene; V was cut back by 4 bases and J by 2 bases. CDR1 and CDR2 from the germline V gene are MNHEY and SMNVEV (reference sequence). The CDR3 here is CASSSRQGPNYGYTF. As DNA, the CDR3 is TGTGCCAGCAGTTCCAGACAGGGACCCAACTATGGCTACACCTTC.

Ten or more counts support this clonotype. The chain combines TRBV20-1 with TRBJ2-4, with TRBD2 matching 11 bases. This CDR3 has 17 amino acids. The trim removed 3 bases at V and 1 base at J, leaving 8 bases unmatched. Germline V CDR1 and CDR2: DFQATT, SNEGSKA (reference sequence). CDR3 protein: CSARLSGGAGAKNIQYF. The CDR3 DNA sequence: TGCAGTGCTAGGCTTAGCGGGGGGGCCGGGGCCAAAAACATTCAGTACTTC.

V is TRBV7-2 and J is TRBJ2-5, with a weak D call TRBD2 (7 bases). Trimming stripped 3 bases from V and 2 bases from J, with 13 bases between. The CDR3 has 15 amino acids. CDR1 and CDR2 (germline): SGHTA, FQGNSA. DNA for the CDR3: TGTGCCAGCAGCTTGGCCCGGGGGGCGCAAGAGACCCAGTACTTC. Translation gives CASSLARGAQETQYF.

CDR3 sequence (DNA): TGTGCCAGCAGTTACTCTTGGTTGGGGAACACTGAAGCTTTCTTT. It translates to CASSYSWLGNTEAFF. The chain uses TRBV6-5 and TRBJ1-1; no clear D. The CDR3 sequence is 15 residues long. V was pared by 0 bases and J by 1 base, with 9 bases between. Germline assignment: CDR1 MNHEY and CDR2 SVGAGI.

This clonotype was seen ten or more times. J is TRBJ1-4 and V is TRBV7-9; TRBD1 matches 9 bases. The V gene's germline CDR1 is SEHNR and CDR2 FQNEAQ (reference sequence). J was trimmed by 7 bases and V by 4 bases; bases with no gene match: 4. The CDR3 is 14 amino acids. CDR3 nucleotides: TGTGCCAGCAGCTCACAGGGGGCTCTTGAAAAACTGTTTTTT. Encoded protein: CASSSQGALEKLFF.

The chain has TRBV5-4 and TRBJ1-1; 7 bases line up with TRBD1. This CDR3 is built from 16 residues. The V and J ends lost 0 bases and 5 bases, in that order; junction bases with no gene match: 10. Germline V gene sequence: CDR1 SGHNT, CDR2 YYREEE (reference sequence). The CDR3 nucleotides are TGTGCCAGCAGCTTGGCAAGGGGGCCTGCTTGGACTGAAGCTTTCTTT. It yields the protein CASSLARGPAWTEAFF.

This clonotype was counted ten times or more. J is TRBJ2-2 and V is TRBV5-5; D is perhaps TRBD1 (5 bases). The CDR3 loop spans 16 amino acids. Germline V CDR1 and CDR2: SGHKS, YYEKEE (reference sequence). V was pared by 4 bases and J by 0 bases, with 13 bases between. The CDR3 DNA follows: TGTGCCAGCAGCCGAAGACAGCCGTCGAACACCGGGGAGCTGTTTTTT. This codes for CASSRRQPSNTGELFF.

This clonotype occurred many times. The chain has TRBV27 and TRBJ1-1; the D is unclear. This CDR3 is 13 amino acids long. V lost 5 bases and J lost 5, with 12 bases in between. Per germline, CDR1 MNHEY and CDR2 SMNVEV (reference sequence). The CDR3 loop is CASSPRMMTEAFF. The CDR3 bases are TGTGCCAGCAGTCCCCGGATGATGACTGAAGCTTTCTTT.

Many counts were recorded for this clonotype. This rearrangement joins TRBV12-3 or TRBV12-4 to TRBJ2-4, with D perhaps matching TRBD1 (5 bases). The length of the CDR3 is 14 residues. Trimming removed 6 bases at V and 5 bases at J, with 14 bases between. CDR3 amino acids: CASRADSAENIQYF. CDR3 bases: TGTGCCAGCAGGGCAGACAGCGCCGAAAACATTCAGTACTTC.

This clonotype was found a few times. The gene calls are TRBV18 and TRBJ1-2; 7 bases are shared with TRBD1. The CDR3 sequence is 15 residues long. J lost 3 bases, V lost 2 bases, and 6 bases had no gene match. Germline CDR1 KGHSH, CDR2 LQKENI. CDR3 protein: CASSPNAGGDYGYTF. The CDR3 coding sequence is TGTGCCAGCTCACCAAACGCAGGGGGAGACTATGGCTACACCTTC.

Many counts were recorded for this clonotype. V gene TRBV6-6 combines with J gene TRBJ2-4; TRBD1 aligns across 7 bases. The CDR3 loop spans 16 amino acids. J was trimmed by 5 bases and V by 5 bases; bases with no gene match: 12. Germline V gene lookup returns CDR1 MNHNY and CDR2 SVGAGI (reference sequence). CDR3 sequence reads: CASSNARGNGENIQYF. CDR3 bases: TGTGCCAGCAGTAACGCCAGGGGGAATGGGGAAAACATTCAGTACTTC.